This T cell receptor beta chain was profiled in a study of human thymus T cells (dated by TCRdb to about 2020). General notes on the study: The study used about 8 infant thymus samples plus four related peripheral blood samples to characterize TCR alpha and beta repertoires. Donor ages ranging from roughly 6 to 244 days were recorded, and roughly six male and two female infants were included in the cohort.

In Finland, the donors were immunologically healthy infants who were having open corrective cardiac surgery for congenital heart defects. From four of the eight donors, a small aliquot of 0.5-1 mL peripheral blood was collected during surgery. Instead of starting from a fixed cell number, genomic DNA extraction from blood samples used all available leukocytes. ACK lysis buffer was used to remove erythrocytes from blood, and the leukocytes were stored at -70 degrees C as pellets. A QIAsymphony instrument was used to extract genomic DNA from the frozen cell pellets. Inclusive of the bounding cysteine and phenylalanine, the CDR3 is 15 residues long. Here the CDR3 DNA is all that survives: 45 bases in frame from base 1. Looking up the germline V gene yields CDR1 KGHSH and CDR2 LQKENI. V is shortened by 0 bases, J by 8 bases, and the region joining them spans 16 bases. This clone was detected only a few times. Its cognate antigen has yet to be identified. Base qualities are missing; no much larger clone stands one base away.

Using the immunoSEQ multiplex PCR assay, the TCRB and TCRAD loci were amplified from a standardized quantity of quality-controlled genomic DNA. The V(D)J region was spanned by amplicons of a length sufficient to cover the CDR3 and to identify V and J genes. The commercial immunoSEQ service was used to sequence amplicons on an Illumina platform. For the original study's pipeline: Primer bias and sequencing errors were corrected using previously described methods, and TCRAD and TCRB definitions followed the IMGT database. The repertoires were analysed using immunoSEQ Analyzer 3.0 and VDJTools for basic statistics, V/J segment usage, diversity estimates, rarefaction and pairwise overlap. Chao1, ChaoE, Efron-Thisted, Shannon and inverse Simpson indices were used to estimate diversity, which was also estimated on datasets down-sampled to the smallest sample. Repertoire overlap was assessed by strict matching of CDR3 nucleotide sequence, V gene and J gene, and clustering was done by Jaccard-based multidimensional scaling. TCRdb holds this immuneACCESS table with in-frame rearrangements only. Some clones are missing; in checked studies, unresolved V genes explain under half, and the rest has no known cause. V and J calls and clone size are those listed in that table; D and trimming were worked out from the DNA. Counted in this sample were approximately 46,000 clones; 95% of them appeared once. Approximately 0.17% of the sample comes from the top ten.

Beyond this particular receptor, the publication reports: Thymus samples yielded on average about 810,000 unique TCRB clonotypes, compared with 80,000 to 95,000 from blood samples. Biased V and J gene segment usage appeared to be present in both thymic and peripheral blood repertoires.

Sequenced material: blood. The rearrangement combines TRBV18 with TRBJ1-2; TRBD1 might be the D gene, on 6 matching bases. The source is a girl in the first two years of life with a congenital heart defect but otherwise immunologically healthy. CDR3 reads: CASSPPSSGAWGYTF. The sequenced DNA: TGTGCCAGCTCACCACCGTCGTCAGGGGCGTGGGGCTACACCTTC.